The clone carrying this T cell receptor beta chain was observed many times. No antigen is known for it. This record comes from a study of regulatory T cells in long-lasting Graves disease. Study outcomes and limitations: Persistent Graves' patients showed less TCR diversity than newly diagnosed ones. It was in persistent disease that TRBV28, TRBJ1-2 and TRBJ2-5 were favored.

For TCR beta, libraries came from iRepertoire HTBI primers and Arm-PCR of CDR3 regions. As processed by the authors: Among the samples, 62 TRBV and 14 TRBJ segments were identified. A single record per CDR3 protein comes from TCRdb applying MiXCR to the multiplex PCR reads. TCRdb's processing, not the study's, gives the V and J calls here. Of approximately 400,000 distinct CDR3 sequences detected, less than 20% appear once; the ten largest clones hold about a fifth. Stated time point: newly diagnosed GD, antithyroid drugs for less than 3 months. The TCR library was made from RNA extracted from PBMCs. Trimming cost V 2 bases and J 6 bases, with 12 bases left between them. CDR3 length: 14 amino acids. CDR1 is SGHRS, CDR2 YFSETQ, per germline.

This sequence originates from a female donor with Graves disease. This sample comprised peripheral blood mononuclear cells (PBMCs), obtained at new diagnosis, from a patient treated with antithyroid drugs. The V gene is TRBV5-1, the J gene TRBJ1-5; D gene ambiguous. Here the CDR3 reads CASSLEGLTQPQHF. In nucleotides, the CDR3 is TGCGCCAGCAGCTTAGAAGGGTTAACTCAGCCCCAGCATTTT. Filled out from reference TRBV5-1 and TRBJ1-5, the complete variable domain reads KAGVTQTPRYLIKTRGQQVTLSCSPISGHRSVSWYQQTPGQGLQFLFEYFSETQRNKGNFPGRFSGRQFSNSRSEMNVSTLELGDSALYLCASSLEGLTQPQHFGDGTRLSIL.